The clone carrying this TCR beta chain was observed a handful of times. As yet, its antigen is unknown. TCRbeta library preparation incorporated unique molecular identifiers. TCRdb reanalysed the PCR reads using MiXCR and keeps one entry per CDR3 protein. The sample comprises a few hundred thousand distinct CDR3 sequences, around 27% of which are singletons, and around 36% rests with the top ten. The length of the CDR3 is 15 residues. V dropped 4 bases and J dropped 5; count of bases not matched to a gene: 9. Germline V CDR1 and CDR2: SGHRS, YFSETQ. The data derive from a study of T-cell reconstitution after alpha-beta-depleted transplantation in children. Study observations and caveats: T-cell counts and diversity were attributed mostly to newly produced T cells one year after transplant. Day-60 TCRbeta diversity that was high in some patients was derived from surviving recipient T cells and thymic progenitors. Reported findings indicate that, about two months after transplant, alpha-beta T cells came from several hundred expanded clones, which were derived from non-depleted graft cells.

This clonotype was obtained from a boy younger than two with Wiskott-Aldrich syndrome, due to receive a stem cell transplant. J is TRBJ2-1 and V is TRBV5-1; 7 bases are shared with TRBD2. This specimen consisted of PBMCs, obtained before TCRalphabeta/CD19-depleted stem cell transplant. In nucleotides, the CDR3 is TGCGCCAGCAGCGATCGACTAGCAGCTAACAATGAGCAGTTCTTC. Its protein is CASSDRLAANNEQFF.